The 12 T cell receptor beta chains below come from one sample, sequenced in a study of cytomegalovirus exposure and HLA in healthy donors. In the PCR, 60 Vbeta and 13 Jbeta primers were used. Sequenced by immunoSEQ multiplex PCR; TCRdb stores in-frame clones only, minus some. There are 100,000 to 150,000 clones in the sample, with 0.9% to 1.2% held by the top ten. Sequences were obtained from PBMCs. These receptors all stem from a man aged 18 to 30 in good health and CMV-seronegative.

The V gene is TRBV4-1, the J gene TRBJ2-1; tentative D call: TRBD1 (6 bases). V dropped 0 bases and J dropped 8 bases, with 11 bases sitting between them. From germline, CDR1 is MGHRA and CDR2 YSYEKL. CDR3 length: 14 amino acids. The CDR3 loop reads CASSQENRVDEQFF. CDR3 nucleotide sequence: TGCGCCAGCAGCCAAGAAAACAGGGTCGATGAGCAGTTCTTC.

The DNA for the CDR3 is TGTGCCAGCAGCCTTGACAGAAAACGCACAGATACGCAGTATTTT. Its translation is CASSLDRKRTDTQYF. V and J are TRBV14 and TRBJ2-3; the D gene is possibly TRBD1 (5 bases). The V gene lost 4 bases and the J gene lost 1 base, with 12 bases spanning the gap. Germline V gene lookup returns CDR1 SGHDN and CDR2 FVKESK. The CDR3 totals 15 residues.

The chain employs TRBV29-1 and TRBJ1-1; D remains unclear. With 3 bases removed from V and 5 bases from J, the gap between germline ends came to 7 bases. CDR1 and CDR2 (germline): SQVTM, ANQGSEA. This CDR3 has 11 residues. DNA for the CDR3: TGCAGCGTTGATCTTCTAACTGAAGCTTTCTTT. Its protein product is CSVDLLTEAFF.

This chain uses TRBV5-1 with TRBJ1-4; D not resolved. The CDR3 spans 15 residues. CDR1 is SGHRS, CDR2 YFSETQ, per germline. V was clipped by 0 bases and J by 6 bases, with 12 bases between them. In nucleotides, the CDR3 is TGCGCCAGCAGCTTGGATCCGGGTTTTCATGAAAAACTGTTTTTT. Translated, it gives CASSLDPGFHEKLFF.

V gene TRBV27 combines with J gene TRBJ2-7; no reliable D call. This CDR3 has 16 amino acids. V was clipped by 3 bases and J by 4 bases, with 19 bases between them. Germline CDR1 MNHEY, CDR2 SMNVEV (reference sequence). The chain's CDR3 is CASSLGPVTAGYEQYF. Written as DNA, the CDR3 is TGTGCCAGCAGTTTGGGCCCGGTAACAGCTGGGTACGAGCAGTACTTC.

The CDR3 nucleotides read TGTGCCAGCAGTTACCTTCCAGGGCTACCCAAAAACATTCAGTACTTC. Amino acid sequence: CASSYLPGLPKNIQYF. The J gene is TRBJ2-4, the V gene TRBV6-5; TRBD1 might be the D (5 bases). Between the trimmed V and J ends, which lost 2 bases and 2 bases, there was a span of 13 bases. CDR1 is MNHEY and CDR2 is SVGAGI in the germline V gene. The CDR3 is 16 residues long.

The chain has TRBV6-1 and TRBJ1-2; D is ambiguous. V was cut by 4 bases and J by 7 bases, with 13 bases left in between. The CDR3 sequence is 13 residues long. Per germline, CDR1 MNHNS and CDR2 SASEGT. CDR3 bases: TGTGCCAGCAGTGGTACAGAGGCGGGTGGCTACACCTTC. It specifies CASSGTEAGGYTF.

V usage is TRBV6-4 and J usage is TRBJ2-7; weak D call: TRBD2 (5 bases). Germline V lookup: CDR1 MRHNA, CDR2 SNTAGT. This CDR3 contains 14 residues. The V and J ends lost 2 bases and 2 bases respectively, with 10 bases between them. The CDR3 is CASSDGLQTYEQYF. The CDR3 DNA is TGTGCCAGCAGTGACGGACTCCAAACCTACGAGCAGTACTTC.

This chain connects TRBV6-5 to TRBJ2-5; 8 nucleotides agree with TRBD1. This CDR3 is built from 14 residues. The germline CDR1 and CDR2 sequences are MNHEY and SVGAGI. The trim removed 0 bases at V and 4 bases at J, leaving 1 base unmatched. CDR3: CASSYSGTGETQYF. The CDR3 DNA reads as TGTGCCAGCAGTTACTCAGGGACAGGAGAGACCCAGTACTTC.

CDR3 sequence reads: CASSEGQAILYEQYF. As DNA, the CDR3 is TGTGCCAGCAGTGAAGGACAGGCGATCCTCTACGAGCAGTACTTC. V is TRBV6-1 and J is TRBJ2-7; a possible D gene is TRBD1 (6 bases). Germline lookup yields CDR1 MNHNS and CDR2 SASEGT. The ends were cut back, 1 base at V and 3 bases at J, with 13 bases in the middle. CDR3 size: 15 residues.

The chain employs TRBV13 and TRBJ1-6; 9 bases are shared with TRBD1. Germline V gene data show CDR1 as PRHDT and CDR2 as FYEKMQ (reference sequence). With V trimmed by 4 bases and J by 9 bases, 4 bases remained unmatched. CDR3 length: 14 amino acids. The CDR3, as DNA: TGTGCCAGCAGCTACGAGGACAGGGGTTCACCCCTCCACTTT. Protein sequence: CASSYEDRGSPLHF.

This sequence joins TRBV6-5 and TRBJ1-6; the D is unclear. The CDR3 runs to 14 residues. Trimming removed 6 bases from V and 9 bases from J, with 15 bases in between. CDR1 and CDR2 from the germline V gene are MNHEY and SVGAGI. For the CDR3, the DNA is TGTGCCAGCAGCTTAAGACAAGATAGTTCACCCCTCCACTTT. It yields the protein CASSLRQDSSPLHF.